This T cell receptor (beta chain) was found in a study of blood T cell repertoires in COVID-19. Study-wide background: Spain, Italy and the United States supplied samples that represented acute and convalescent COVID-19. T cells, B-cell-depleted T cells, or PBMCs supplied cDNA or gDNA.

This CDR3 has 15 amino acids. The V segment lost 5 bases and the J segment 4 bases; nucleotides outside the gene matches: 6. Germline assignment: CDR1 MRHNA and CDR2 SNTAGT. TCRdb's copy holds only in-frame clones and misses some; the assay was immunoSEQ multiplex PCR. The table shows 200,000 to 300,000 clones, with around 88% occurring only once. Recruits, aged roughly 18 to 89 years, lived in 20 to 30 US areas. Clinical history as reported by participants underpinned cohort assignment. The V call is TRBV6-4, the J call TRBJ2-3, with 10 positions matching TRBD2. Sequences were obtained from PBMCs or T cells enriched from blood (not recorded which). The origin of this receptor is a woman aged 40 to 50 with acute COVID-19. CDR3 in amino acids: CASSREAGGADTQYF. CDR3 in DNA: TGTGCCAGCAGTAGAGAAGCGGGGGGGGCAGATACGCAGTATTTT.